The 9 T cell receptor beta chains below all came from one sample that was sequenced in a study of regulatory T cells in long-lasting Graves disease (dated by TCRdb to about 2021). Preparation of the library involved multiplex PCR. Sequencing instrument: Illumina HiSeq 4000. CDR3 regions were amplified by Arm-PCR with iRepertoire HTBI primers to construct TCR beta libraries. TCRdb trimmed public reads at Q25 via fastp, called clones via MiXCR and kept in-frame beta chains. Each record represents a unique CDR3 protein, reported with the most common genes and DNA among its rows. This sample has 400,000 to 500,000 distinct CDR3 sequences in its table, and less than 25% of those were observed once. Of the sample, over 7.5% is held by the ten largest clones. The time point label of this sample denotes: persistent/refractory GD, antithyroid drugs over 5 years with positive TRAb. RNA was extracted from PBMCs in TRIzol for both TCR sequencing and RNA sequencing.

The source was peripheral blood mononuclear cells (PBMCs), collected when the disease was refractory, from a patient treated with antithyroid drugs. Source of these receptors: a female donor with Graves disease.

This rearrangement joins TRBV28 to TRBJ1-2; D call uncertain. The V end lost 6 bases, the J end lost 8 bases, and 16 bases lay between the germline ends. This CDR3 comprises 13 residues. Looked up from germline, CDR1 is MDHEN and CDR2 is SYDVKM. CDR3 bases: TGTGCCAGCAGCCCAGGAGGGCGAGGGGGCTACACCTTC. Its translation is CASSPGGRGGYTF.

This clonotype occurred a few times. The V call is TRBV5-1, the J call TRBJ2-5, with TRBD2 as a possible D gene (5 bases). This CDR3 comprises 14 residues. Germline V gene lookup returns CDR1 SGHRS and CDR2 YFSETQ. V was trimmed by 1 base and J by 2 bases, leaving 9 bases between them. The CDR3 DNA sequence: TGCGCCAGCAGCTTGTACCGGGAACAAGAGACCCAGTACTTC. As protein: CASSLYREQETQYF.

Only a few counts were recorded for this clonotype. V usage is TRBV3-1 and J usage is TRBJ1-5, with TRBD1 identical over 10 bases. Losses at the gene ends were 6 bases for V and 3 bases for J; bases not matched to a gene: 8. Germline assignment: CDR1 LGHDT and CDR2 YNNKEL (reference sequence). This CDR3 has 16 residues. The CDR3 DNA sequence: TGTGCCAGCAGTCCCGGGACAGGGGCCTCCAATCAGCCCCAGCATTTT. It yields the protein CASSPGTGASNQPQHF.

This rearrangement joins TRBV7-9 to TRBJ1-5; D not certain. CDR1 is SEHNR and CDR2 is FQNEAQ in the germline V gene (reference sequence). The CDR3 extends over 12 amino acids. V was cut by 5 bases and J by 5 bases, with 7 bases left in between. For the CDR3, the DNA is TGTGCCAGCAGCGACTACGATCAGCCCCAGCATTTT. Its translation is CASSDYDQPQHF.

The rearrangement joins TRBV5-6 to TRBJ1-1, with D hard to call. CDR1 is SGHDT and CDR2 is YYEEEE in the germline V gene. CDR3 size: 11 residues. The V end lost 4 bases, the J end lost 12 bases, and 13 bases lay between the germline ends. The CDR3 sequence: CASSLGLMTFF. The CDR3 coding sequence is TGTGCCAGCAGCCTGGGGTTAATGACTTTCTTT.

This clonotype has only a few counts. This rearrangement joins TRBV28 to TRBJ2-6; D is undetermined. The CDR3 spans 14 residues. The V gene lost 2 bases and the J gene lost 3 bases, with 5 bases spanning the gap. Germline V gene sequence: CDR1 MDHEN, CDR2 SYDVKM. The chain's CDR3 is CASSLERGANVLTF. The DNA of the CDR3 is TGTGCCAGCAGTTTAGAGCGTGGGGCCAACGTCCTGACTTTC.

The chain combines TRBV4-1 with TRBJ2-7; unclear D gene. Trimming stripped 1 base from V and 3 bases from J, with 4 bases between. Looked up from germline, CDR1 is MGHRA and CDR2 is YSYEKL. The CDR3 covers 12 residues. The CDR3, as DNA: TGCGCCAGCAGCCAAGTGGGCTACGAGCAGTACTTC. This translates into CASSQVGYEQYF.

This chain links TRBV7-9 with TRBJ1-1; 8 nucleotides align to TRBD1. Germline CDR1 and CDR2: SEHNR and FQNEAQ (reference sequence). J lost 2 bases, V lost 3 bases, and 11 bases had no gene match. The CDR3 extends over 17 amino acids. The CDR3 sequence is CASSLKTPGQANTEAFF. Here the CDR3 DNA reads TGTGCCAGCAGCTTGAAGACCCCGGGACAGGCAAACACTGAAGCTTTCTTT. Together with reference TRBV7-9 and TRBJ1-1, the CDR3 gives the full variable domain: DTGVSQNPRHKITKRGQNVTFRCDPISEHNRLYWYRQTLGQGPEFLTYFQNEAQLEKSRLLSDRFSAERPKGSFSTLEIQRTEQGDSAMYLCASSLKTPGQANTEAFFGQGTRLTVV.

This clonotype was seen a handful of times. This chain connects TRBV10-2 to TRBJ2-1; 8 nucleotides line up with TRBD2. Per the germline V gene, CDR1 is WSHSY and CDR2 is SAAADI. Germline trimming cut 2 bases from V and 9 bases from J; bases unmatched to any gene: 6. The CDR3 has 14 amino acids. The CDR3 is CASSETGGFSEQFF. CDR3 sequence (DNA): TGCGCCAGCAGTGAGACGGGGGGGTTTAGTGAGCAGTTCTTC.